This T cell receptor beta chain was captured in a study of CD8+ T cells in alopecia areata. The CDR3 loop spans 13 amino acids. Germline V gene data show CDR1 as PRHDT and CDR2 as FYEKMQ (reference sequence). Losses at the gene ends were 5 bases for V and 7 bases for J; bases not matched to a gene: 7. Peripheral blood and lesional scalp punch biopsies were taken from alopecia areata patients. In each case, RNA was isolated and then reverse transcribed into cDNA as the sequencing template. Sequenced by immunoSEQ multiplex PCR; TCRdb stores in-frame clones only, minus some. The sample shows 130,000 to 150,000 clones, roughly 46% of them seen only once.

Sequenced material: CD4+ T cells sorted from blood, taken at week 0. The receptor was isolated from a human donor with alopecia areata. The gene calls are TRBV13 and TRBJ1-2; 7 positions match TRBD1. Written as DNA, the CDR3 is TGTGCCAGCAGCCTGACAGGGTACCGTGGCTACACCTTC. Protein: CASSLTGYRGYTF. Full variable domain (remainder filled in from reference TRBV13 and TRBJ1-2): AAGVIQSPRHLIKEKRETATLKCYPIPRHDTVYWYQQGPGQDPQFLISFYEKMQSDKGSIPDRFSAQQFSDYHSELNMSSLELGDSALYFCASSLTGYRGYTFGSGTRLTVV.